This entry lists 16 T cell receptor beta chains sequenced from one sample in a study of identical twins. TCRdb analysed the 5' RACE reads with MiXCR anew, one entry per CDR3 protein. The top ten hold 7.2% of the sample, which has about 340,000 distinct CDR3 sequences, about 12% seen once. The data also belong to a second study, concerning yellow fever vaccine responses in identical twins.

The sequenced material came from CD8+ T cells sorted from blood. The origin of the receptors is a woman between 18 and 29 years old in good health.

The J gene is TRBJ1-5, the V gene TRBV5-1; no clear D gene. Germline V gene lookup returns CDR1 SGHRS and CDR2 YFSETQ. The CDR3 has 15 residues. Between the trimmed V and J ends, which lost 0 bases and 3 bases, there was a span of 10 bases. The CDR3 is CASSLEGQLNQPQHF. CDR3 bases: TGCGCCAGCAGCTTGGAAGGCCAGCTCAATCAGCCCCAGCATTTT.

As regards this clonotype: It may be a read error: a sequence one base away is much more abundant. The rearrangement links TRBV27 to TRBJ2-1; D is perhaps TRBD2 (5 bases). V dropped 4 bases and J dropped 7 bases, with 14 bases sitting between them. This CDR3 contains 14 residues. Germline CDR1 is MNHEY and CDR2 is SMNVEV (reference sequence). The CDR3 DNA follows: TGTGCCAGCAGTTCGACCGGGATCAGGAATGAGCAGTTCTTC. It encodes CASSSTGIRNEQFF.

This clonotype was detected a few times. The rearrangement joins TRBV13 to TRBJ2-5; D unresolved. The V end lost 6 bases, the J end lost 5 bases, and 13 bases lay between the germline ends. Germline assignment: CDR1 PRHDT and CDR2 FYEKMQ (reference sequence). This CDR3 has 13 amino acids. CDR3: CASSHSGWETQYF. CDR3 nucleotides: TGTGCCAGCAGTCATTCGGGTTGGGAGACCCAGTACTTC.

This clonotype was observed a handful of times. V usage is TRBV6-1 and J usage is TRBJ1-1; 7 nucleotides agree with TRBD1. The germline V gene encodes CDR1 MNHNS and CDR2 SASEGT. The CDR3 length is 15 residues. Unmatched junction bases numbered 6, after V lost 2 bases and J lost 3 bases. The CDR3 loop reads CASSETWDSYTEAFF. The CDR3 region has the DNA TGTGCCAGCAGTGAAACTTGGGACAGTTACACTGAAGCTTTCTTT.

There are a few counts of this clonotype. The chain couples TRBV27 to TRBJ1-2; D gene uncertain. Trimming took off 4 bases at V and 7 bases at J, with 7 bases between the two ends. The CDR3 runs to 11 residues. Germline V CDR1 and CDR2: MNHEY, SMNVEV (reference sequence). As DNA, the CDR3 is TGTGCCAGCAGTTCCGGGTTTGGCTACACCTTC. It specifies CASSSGFGYTF.

This clonotype occurred many times. The J gene is TRBJ2-3, the V gene TRBV6-4; D might be TRBD1 (6 bases). Germline CDR1 reads MRHNA; CDR2 reads SNTAGT. V was shortened by 0 bases and J by 4 bases, with 8 bases between the two germline ends. The CDR3 is made up of 14 amino acids. CDR3 in amino acids: CASSDSDSADTQYF. The CDR3 coding sequence is TGTGCCAGCAGTGACTCGGACAGCGCAGATACGCAGTATTTT.

This clonotype was seen many times. The V call is TRBV2, the J call TRBJ1-5, with a tentative D call TRBD1 (6 bases). Germline V lookup: CDR1 SNHLY, CDR2 FYNNEI. Deletions cut 3 bases from V and 4 bases from J, with 13 bases between. The CDR3 is 15 amino acids. As DNA, the CDR3 is TGTGCCAGCAGTGAGTGGGAAACAGGGAATCAGCCCCAGCATTTT. As protein: CASSEWETGNQPQHF.

In this sample, this clonotype turned up many times. V and J are TRBV27 and TRBJ2-3; TRBD2 agrees at 13 bases. Trimming took 6 bases from V and 1 from J; bases not matched to a gene: 13. The CDR3 contains 19 residues. Germline assignment: CDR1 MNHEY and CDR2 SMNVEV (reference sequence). CDR3 coding DNA: TGTGCCAGCAGCCAAAACCCCGGGACTAGCGGGGAGCGCACAGATACGCAGTATTTT. Translation: CASSQNPGTSGERTDTQYF.

J is TRBJ2-3 and V is TRBV4-1, with no clear D. The V end lost 2 bases, the J end lost 4 bases, and 10 bases lay between the germline ends. Per germline, CDR1 MGHRA and CDR2 YSYEKL. This CDR3 is built from 14 residues. The CDR3 loop reads CASSQLVGSDTQYF. In nucleotides, the CDR3 is TGCGCCAGCAGCCAATTAGTGGGATCAGATACGCAGTATTTT.

This clonotype appeared many times. The chain joins TRBV11-2 to TRBJ2-3; D is perhaps TRBD1 or TRBD2 (6 bases each). Looked up from germline, CDR1 is SGHAT and CDR2 is FQNNGV. V was cut by 2 bases and J by 6 bases, with 18 bases left in between. The CDR3 is made up of 16 amino acids. CDR3 DNA sequence: TGTGCCAGCAGCTTAACTGTGTATTCGGGGGCGGATACGCAGTATTTT. It specifies CASSLTVYSGADTQYF.

This clonotype was seen repeatedly, ten times or more. V gene TRBV5-5 combines with J gene TRBJ2-1; D tentatively fits TRBD1 or TRBD2 (5 bases each). The V gene lost 4 bases and the J gene lost 3 bases, with 11 bases spanning the gap. This CDR3 has 14 residues. Looked up from germline, CDR1 is SGHKS and CDR2 is YYEKEE (reference sequence). For the CDR3, the DNA is TGTGCCAGCAGCCCCGGGACGAACTACAATGAGCAGTTCTTC. Its translation is CASSPGTNYNEQFF.

The chain combines TRBV12-3 or TRBV12-4 with TRBJ2-1, with 7 bases fitting TRBD1. CDR3 size: 14 residues. The trim removed 2 bases at V and 7 bases at J, leaving 5 bases unmatched. Written as DNA, the CDR3 is TGTGCCAGCAGTTTAAGCCTGACAGGGAATGAGCAGTTCTTC. It encodes CASSLSLTGNEQFF.

To note about this clonotype: Possible read error: a much larger clone is one base away. DNA of the CDR3: TGCAGCGTTGGGGACAATGAGCAGTTCTTC. It encodes CSVGDNEQFF. The chain links TRBV29-1 to TRBJ2-1; D not resolved. Trimming cost V 4 bases and J 5 bases, with 3 bases left between them. CDR1 and CDR2 (germline): SQVTM, ANQGSEA. CDR3 length equals 10 residues.

The chain combines TRBV24-1 with TRBJ2-2; D tentatively fits TRBD1 or TRBD2 (5 bases each). The CDR3 length is 13 residues. V was shortened by 7 bases and J by 4 bases, with 9 bases between the two germline ends. Germline CDR1 and CDR2: KGHDR and SFDVKD. The CDR3 is CATSGAPTGELFF. As DNA, the CDR3 is TGTGCCACCAGCGGGGCCCCCACCGGGGAGCTGTTTTTT.

This clonotype was observed at least ten times. J is TRBJ2-1 and V is TRBV6-5; D is unclear. Trimming took off 2 bases at V and 6 bases at J, with 5 bases between the two ends. Germline lookup yields CDR1 MNHEY and CDR2 SVGAGI. The CDR3 covers 12 residues. The CDR3 coding sequence is TGTGCCAGCAGTTACGGGCTCAATGAGCAGTTCTTC. This encodes CASSYGLNEQFF.

The chain employs TRBV10-2 and TRBJ2-7; 9 bases agree with TRBD1. There are 14 residues in the CDR3. The J segment lost 3 bases and the V segment lost 6 bases, leaving 6 bases of the junction unmatched. CDR1 WSHSY and CDR2 SAAADI come from the germline V gene. The chain's CDR3 is CASSPGTGFYEQYF. The CDR3, as DNA: TGCGCCAGCAGCCCCGGGACAGGGTTCTACGAGCAGTACTTC.